The 7 T cell receptor beta chains in this list originate from one sample, sequenced in a study of blood T cell repertoires in COVID-19. TCRdb's table, derived via immunoSEQ multiplex PCR, lists solely in-frame clones and lacks some. The repertoire has around 280,000 clones, more than 70% of them found once; the top ten carry approximately 10%. Material: peripheral blood. The receptors derive from a woman in her thirties with COVID-19, enrolled during active disease.

The chain recombines TRBV2 with TRBJ1-1, with D unresolved. In germline, CDR1 is SNHLY, CDR2 FYNNEI. The CDR3 runs to 14 residues. Trimming removed 7 bases from V and 7 bases from J, with 19 bases in between. The CDR3 nucleotides read TGTGCCAGCAACAAAGCTCAGGTTATCGGTGAAGCTTTCTTT. This codes for CASNKAQVIGEAFF.

The CDR3 coding sequence is TGTGCCAGCAGTTTACCCGGAGGGTGGAAGGGTTCACCCCTCCACTTT. Translated: CASSLPGGWKGSPLHF. The chain links TRBV28 to TRBJ1-6, with no clear D. The length of the CDR3 is 16 residues. Trimming cost V 2 bases and J 9 bases, with 17 bases left between them. Germline V gene data show CDR1 as MDHEN and CDR2 as SYDVKM.

The genes are TRBV7-3 and TRBJ2-5; D unclear. Deletions cut 3 bases from V and 1 base from J, with 6 bases between. CDR3 length: 13 amino acids. Germline CDR1 reads SGHTA; CDR2 reads FQGTGA. CDR3 sequence: CASSFGSQETQYF. DNA of the CDR3: TGTGCCAGCAGCTTTGGCAGCCAAGAGACCCAGTACTTC. Full variable domain (remainder filled in from reference TRBV7-3 and TRBJ2-5): GAGVSQTPSNKVTEKGKYVELRCDPISGHTALYWYRQSLGQGPEFLIYFQGTGAADDSGLPNDRFFAVRPEGSVSTLKIQRTERGDSAVYLCASSFGSQETQYFGPGTRLLVL.

The chain has TRBV5-1 and TRBJ1-2; TRBD1 agrees at 9 bases. Unmatched junction bases numbered 8, after V lost 4 bases and J lost 4 bases. Per germline, CDR1 SGHRS and CDR2 YFSETQ. The CDR3 extends over 15 amino acids. In DNA form, the CDR3 reads TGCGCCAGCAGCCCGACAGGGGGGATAGGCTATGGCTACACCTTC. Its translation: CASSPTGGIGYGYTF.

This clone showed up just once. J is TRBJ2-3 and V is TRBV6-2 or TRBV6-3; D might be TRBD1 (5 bases). CDR3 length: 15 residues. The V end lost 0 bases, the J end lost 2 bases, and 9 bases lay between the germline ends. From germline, CDR1 is MNHEY and CDR2 SVGEGT. The CDR3 loop reads CASSYSRQITDTQYF. The CDR3 DNA is TGTGCCAGCAGTTACTCAAGACAGATCACAGATACGCAGTATTTT.

J is TRBJ2-4 and V is TRBV9, with 13 bases that match TRBD2. Germline V gives CDR1 SGDLS, CDR2 YYNGEE. This CDR3 region has 21 residues. J was trimmed by 3 bases and V by 7 bases; bases with no gene match: 22. CDR3 nucleotides: TGTGCCAGCCCGGAAAGGTCCCGCCGCGGGACTAGCGGGAAGGGCAAAAACATTCAGTACTTC. This translates into CASPERSRRGTSGKGKNIQYF.

This clone was counted a few times. The CDR3 is CASTNPRGTGELFF. Here the CDR3 DNA reads TGTGCCAGTACCAACCCCCGGGGCACCGGGGAGCTGTTTTTT. The rearrangement uses TRBV19 and TRBJ2-2, with a possible D match to TRBD2 (5 bases). This CDR3 has 14 residues. The germline V and J ends were trimmed by 7 bases and 4 bases, with 13 bases remaining between them. The germline V gene encodes CDR1 LNHDA and CDR2 SQIVND (reference sequence).